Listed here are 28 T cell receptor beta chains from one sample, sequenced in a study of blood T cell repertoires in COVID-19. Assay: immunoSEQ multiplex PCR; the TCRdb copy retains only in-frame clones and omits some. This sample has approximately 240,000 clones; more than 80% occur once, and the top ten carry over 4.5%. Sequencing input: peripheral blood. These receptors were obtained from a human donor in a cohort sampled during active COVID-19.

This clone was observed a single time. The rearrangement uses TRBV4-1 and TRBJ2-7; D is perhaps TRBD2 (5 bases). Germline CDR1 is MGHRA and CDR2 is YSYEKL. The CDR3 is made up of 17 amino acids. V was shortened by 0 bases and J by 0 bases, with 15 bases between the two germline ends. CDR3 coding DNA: TGCGCCAGCAGCCAAGAACTAGGCCCAATCCACTCCTACGAGCAGTACTTC. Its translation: CASSQELGPIHSYEQYF.

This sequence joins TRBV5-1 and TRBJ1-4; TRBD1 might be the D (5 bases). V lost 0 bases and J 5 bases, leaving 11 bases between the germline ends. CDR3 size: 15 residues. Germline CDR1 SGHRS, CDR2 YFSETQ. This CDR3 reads CASSLAGRGNEKLFF. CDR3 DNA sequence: TGCGCCAGCAGCTTGGCCGGGAGGGGCAATGAAAAACTGTTTTTT.

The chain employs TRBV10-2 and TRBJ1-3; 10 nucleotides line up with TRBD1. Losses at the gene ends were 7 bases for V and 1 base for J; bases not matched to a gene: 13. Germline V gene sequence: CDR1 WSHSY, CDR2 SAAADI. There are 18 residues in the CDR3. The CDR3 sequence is CASTPGTGDKFSGNTIYF. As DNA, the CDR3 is TGCGCCAGCACCCCCGGGACAGGGGACAAGTTTTCTGGAAACACCATATATTTT.

CDR3 DNA: TGTGCCAGTACCAAACAGGGAGGGGAGACCCAGTACTTC. Translating gives CASTKQGGETQYF. V and J are TRBV19 and TRBJ2-5; tentative D call: TRBD2 (7 bases). The ends were cut back, 7 bases at V and 5 bases at J, with 14 bases in the middle. The CDR3 covers 13 residues. Germline lookup yields CDR1 LNHDA and CDR2 SQIVND (reference sequence).

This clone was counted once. This CDR3 is CASSQDSGTAWQFF. The CDR3 bases are TGTGCCAGCAGCCAAGATTCAGGAACAGCTTGGCAGTTCTTC. The chain links TRBV4-2 to TRBJ2-1; D is uncertain. Trimming stripped 0 bases from V and 12 bases from J, with 15 bases between. The CDR3 is made up of 14 amino acids. Germline V gene data show CDR1 as LGHNA and CDR2 as YNFKEQ.

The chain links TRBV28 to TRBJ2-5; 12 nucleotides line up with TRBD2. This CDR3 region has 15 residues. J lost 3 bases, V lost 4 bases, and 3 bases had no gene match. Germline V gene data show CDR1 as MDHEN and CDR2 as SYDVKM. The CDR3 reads CASSSRTSGKETQYF. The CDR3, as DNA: TGTGCCAGCAGTTCCCGGACTAGCGGGAAAGAGACCCAGTACTTC.

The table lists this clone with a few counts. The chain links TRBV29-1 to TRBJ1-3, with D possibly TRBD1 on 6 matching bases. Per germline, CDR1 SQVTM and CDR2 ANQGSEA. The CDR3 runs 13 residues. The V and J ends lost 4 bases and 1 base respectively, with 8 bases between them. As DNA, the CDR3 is TGCAGCGTTGGGGGGCAGTCTGGAAACACCATATATTTT. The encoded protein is CSVGGQSGNTIYF.

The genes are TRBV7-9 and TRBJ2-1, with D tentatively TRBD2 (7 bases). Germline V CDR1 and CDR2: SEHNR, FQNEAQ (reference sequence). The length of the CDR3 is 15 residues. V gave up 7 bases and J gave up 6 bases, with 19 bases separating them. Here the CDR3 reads CASTSGGGASNEQFF. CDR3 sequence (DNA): TGTGCCAGCACCTCTGGCGGGGGCGCGTCCAATGAGCAGTTCTTC.

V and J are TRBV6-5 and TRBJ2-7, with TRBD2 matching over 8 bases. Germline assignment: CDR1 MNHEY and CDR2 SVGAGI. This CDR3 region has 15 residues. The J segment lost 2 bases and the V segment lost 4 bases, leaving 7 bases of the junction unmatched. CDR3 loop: CASSFIREGPYEQYF. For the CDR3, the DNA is TGTGCCAGCAGTTTCATCCGGGAGGGCCCCTACGAGCAGTACTTC.

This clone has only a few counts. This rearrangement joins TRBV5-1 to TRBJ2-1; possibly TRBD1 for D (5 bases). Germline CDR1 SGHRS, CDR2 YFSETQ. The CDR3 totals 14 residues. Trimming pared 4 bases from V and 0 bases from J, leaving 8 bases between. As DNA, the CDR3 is TGCGCCAGCAGCCAAAGGGGCTCCTACAATGAGCAGTTCTTC. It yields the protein CASSQRGSYNEQFF.

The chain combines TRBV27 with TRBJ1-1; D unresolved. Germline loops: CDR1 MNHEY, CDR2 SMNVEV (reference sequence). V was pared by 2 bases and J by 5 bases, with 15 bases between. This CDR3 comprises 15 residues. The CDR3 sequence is CASSLGVSSGTEAFF. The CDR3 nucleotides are TGTGCCAGCAGTTTAGGAGTGTCCTCGGGGACTGAAGCTTTCTTT.

Written as DNA, the CDR3 is TGTGCCAGCAGACAGACAGACCCTAGCAATCAGCCCCAGCATTTT. It specifies CASRQTDPSNQPQHF. The rearrangement joins TRBV6-7 to TRBJ1-5; possible D gene TRBD1, 5 bases. TRBV6-7 is sorted into the ORF group, with uncertain function. Trimming pared 6 bases from V and 0 bases from J, leaving 12 bases between. The length of the CDR3 is 15 residues.

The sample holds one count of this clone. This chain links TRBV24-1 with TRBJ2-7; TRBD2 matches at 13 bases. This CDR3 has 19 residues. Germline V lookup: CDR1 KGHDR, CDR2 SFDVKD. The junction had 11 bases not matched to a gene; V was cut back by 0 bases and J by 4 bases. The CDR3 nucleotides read TGTGCCACCAGTGATTTGCACGGAGGGACTAGCGGGGACTGTTACGAGCAGTACTTC. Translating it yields CATSDLHGGTSGDCYEQYF.

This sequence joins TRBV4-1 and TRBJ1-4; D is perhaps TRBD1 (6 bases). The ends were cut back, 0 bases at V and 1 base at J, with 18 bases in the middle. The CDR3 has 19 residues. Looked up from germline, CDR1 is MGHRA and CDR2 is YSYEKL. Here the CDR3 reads CASSQDQPSRGGTNEKLFF. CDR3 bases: TGCGCCAGCAGCCAAGATCAGCCTAGTAGAGGGGGAACTAATGAAAAACTGTTTTTT.

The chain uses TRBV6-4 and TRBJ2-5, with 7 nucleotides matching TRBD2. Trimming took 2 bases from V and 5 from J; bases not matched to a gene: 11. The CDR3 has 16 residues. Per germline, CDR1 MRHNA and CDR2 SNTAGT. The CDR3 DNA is TGTGCCAGCAGTGACACCCTAACGGGAGGCGAGGAGACCCAGTACTTC. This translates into CASSDTLTGGEETQYF.

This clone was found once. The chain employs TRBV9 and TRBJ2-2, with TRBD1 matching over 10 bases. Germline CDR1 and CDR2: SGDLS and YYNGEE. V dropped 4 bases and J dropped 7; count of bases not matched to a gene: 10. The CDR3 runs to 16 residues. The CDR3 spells CASSFRDRGTGGELFF. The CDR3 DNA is TGTGCCAGCAGCTTCCGGGACAGGGGCACGGGCGGGGAGCTGTTTTTT. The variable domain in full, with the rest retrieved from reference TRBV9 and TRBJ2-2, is DSGVTQTPKHLITATGQRVTLRCSPRSGDLSVYWYQQSLDQGLQFLIQYYNGEERAKGNILERFSAQQFPDLHSELNLSSLELGDSALYFCASSFRDRGTGGELFFGEGSRLTVL.

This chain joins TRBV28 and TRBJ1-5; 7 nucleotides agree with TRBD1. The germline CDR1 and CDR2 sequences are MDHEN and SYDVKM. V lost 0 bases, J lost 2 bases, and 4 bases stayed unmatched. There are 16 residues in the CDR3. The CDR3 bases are TGTGCCAGCAGTTTATGGGTTGGGACAGGCAATCAGCCCCAGCATTTT. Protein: CASSLWVGTGNQPQHF.

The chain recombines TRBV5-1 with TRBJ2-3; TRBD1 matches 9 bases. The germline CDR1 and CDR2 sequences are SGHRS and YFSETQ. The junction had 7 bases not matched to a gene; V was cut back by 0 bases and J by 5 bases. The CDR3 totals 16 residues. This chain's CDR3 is CASSLAPGQGGDTQYF. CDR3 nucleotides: TGCGCCAGCAGCTTGGCCCCGGGACAGGGAGGAGATACGCAGTATTTT.

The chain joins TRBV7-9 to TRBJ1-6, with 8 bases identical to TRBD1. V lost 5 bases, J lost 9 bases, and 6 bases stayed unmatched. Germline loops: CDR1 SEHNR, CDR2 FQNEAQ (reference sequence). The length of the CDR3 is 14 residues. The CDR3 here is CASSATGEGSPLHF. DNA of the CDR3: TGTGCCAGCAGCGCGACAGGGGAGGGTTCACCCCTCCACTTT.

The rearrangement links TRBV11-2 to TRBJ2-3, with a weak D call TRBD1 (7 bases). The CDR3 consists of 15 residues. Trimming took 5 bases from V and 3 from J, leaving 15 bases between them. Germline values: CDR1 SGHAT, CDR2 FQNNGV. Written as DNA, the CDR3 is TGTGCCAGCAGCCCACGGGGGACAGAGACAGATACGCAGTATTTT. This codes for CASSPRGTETDTQYF.

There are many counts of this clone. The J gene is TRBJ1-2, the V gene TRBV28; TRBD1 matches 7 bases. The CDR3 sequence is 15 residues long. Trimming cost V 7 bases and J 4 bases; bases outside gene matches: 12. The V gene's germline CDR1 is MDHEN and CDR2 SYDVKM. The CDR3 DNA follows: TGTGCCAGCACCCTAGGGGGCAGTCCTTCCTATGGCTACACCTTC. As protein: CASTLGGSPSYGYTF.

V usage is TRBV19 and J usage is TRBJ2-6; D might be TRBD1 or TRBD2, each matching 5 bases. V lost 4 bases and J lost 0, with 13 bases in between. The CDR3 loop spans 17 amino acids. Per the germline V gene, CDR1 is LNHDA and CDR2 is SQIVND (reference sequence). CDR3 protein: CASSRDSLASGANVLTF. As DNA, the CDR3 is TGTGCCAGTAGTAGAGACAGCCTAGCCTCTGGGGCCAACGTCCTGACTTTC.

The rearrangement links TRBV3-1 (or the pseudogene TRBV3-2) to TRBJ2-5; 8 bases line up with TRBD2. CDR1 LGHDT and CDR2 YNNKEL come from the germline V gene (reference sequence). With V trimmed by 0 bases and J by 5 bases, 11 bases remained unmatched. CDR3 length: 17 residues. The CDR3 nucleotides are TGTGCCAGCAGCCAAGATCCCCGAGTAGCGGGAATGGAGACCCAGTACTTC. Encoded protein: CASSQDPRVAGMETQYF.

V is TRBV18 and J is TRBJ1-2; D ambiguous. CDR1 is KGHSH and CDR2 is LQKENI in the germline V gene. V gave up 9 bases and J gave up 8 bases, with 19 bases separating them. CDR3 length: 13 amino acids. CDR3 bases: TGTGCCAGTTCCCCGCGCTCCGGGGAAGGCTACACCTTC. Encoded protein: CASSPRSGEGYTF.

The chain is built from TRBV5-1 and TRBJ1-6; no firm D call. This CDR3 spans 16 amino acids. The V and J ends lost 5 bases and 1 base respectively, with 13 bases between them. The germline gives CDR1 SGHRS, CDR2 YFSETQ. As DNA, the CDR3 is TGCGCCAGCAGGGAGGTGGGGAGTTCCTATAATTCACCCCTCCACTTT. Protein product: CASREVGSSYNSPLHF.

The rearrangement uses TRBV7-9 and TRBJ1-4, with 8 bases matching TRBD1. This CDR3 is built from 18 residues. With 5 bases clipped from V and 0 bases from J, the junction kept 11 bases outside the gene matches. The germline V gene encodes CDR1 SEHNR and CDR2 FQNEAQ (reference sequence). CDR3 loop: CASSLTGTGFSTNEKLFF. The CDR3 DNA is TGTGCCAGCAGCCTAACCGGGACAGGATTTTCAACTAATGAAAAACTGTTTTTT.

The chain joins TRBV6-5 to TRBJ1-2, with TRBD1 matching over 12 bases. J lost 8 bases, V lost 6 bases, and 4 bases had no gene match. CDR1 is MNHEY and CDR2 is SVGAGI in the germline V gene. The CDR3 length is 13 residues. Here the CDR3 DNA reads TGTGCCAGCAGGGGACAGGGGGCGTACGGCTACACCTTC. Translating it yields CASRGQGAYGYTF.

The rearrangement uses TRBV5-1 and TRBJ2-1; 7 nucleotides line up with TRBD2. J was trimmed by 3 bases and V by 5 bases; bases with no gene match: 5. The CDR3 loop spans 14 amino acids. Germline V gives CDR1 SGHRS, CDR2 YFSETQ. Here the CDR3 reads CASSGEGSYNEQFF. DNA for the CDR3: TGCGCCAGCAGTGGGGAGGGGAGCTACAATGAGCAGTTCTTC.